Below, 23 T cell receptor beta chains from the same sample are listed, as sequenced in a study of blood T cell repertoires in COVID-19. Profiling relied on immunoSEQ multiplex PCR, and the TCRdb table lists in-frame clones only, not all of them. The sample lists about 140,000 clones, approximately 84% occurring once. The specimen was PBMCs or T cells enriched from blood (not recorded which). The receptor set was obtained from a man aged 35 to 55 with acute COVID-19.

V and J are TRBV5-1 and TRBJ2-7, with 8 bases that match TRBD1. Germline V gene data show CDR1 as SGHRS and CDR2 as YFSETQ. The CDR3 runs 14 residues. V was clipped by 3 bases and J by 3 bases; unmatched bases: 5. The CDR3 sequence: CASSSGQGGYEQYF. DNA of the CDR3: TGCGCCAGCAGCTCAGGACAGGGCGGCTACGAGCAGTACTTC.

V is TRBV10-2 and J is TRBJ2-5, with no clear D. Trimming removed 5 bases at V and 5 bases at J, with 15 bases between. The CDR3 consists of 14 residues. CDR1 and CDR2 (germline): WSHSY, SAAADI. This CDR3 is CASSQSLGEETQYF. CDR3 in DNA: TGCGCCAGCAGTCAATCCCTAGGAGAGGAGACCCAGTACTTC.

The genes are TRBV11-2 and TRBJ1-2, with D unresolved. This CDR3 is 14 amino acids long. Trimming removed 5 bases from V and 3 bases from J, with 13 bases in between. From germline, CDR1 is SGHAT and CDR2 FQNNGV. The DNA for the CDR3 is TGTGCCAGCAGCGCGGGCTCGACCTACTATGGCTACACCTTC. Protein product: CASSAGSTYYGYTF.

V gene TRBV30 combines with J gene TRBJ1-3; D is undetermined. V gave up 0 bases and J gave up 3 bases, with 9 bases separating them. This CDR3 region has 14 residues. CDR1 and CDR2 from the germline V gene are GTSNPN and SVGIG (reference sequence). The CDR3: CAWSVVVSGNTIYF. The CDR3 DNA follows: TGTGCCTGGAGTGTAGTTGTGAGTGGAAACACCATATATTTT.

The chain joins TRBV4-3 to TRBJ1-5, with 8 bases aligning to TRBD1. Per germline, CDR1 LGHNA and CDR2 YSLEER. V was clipped by 4 bases and J by 5 bases; unmatched bases: 4. CDR3 length: 14 residues. The CDR3 spells CASSRGQGDQPQHF. DNA of the CDR3: TGCGCCAGCAGCCGCGGACAGGGAGATCAGCCCCAGCATTTT.

V is TRBV19 and J is TRBJ2-1; possible D gene TRBD1, 6 bases. The CDR3 is 15 residues long. V gave up 0 bases and J gave up 3 bases, with 9 bases separating them. Germline V gives CDR1 LNHDA, CDR2 SQIVND (reference sequence). The CDR3 DNA reads TGTGCCAGTAGTATAGATGGGGGCCACTACAATGAGCAGTTCTTC. Residues: CASSIDGGHYNEQFF.

The V call is TRBV12-3 or TRBV12-4, the J call TRBJ1-5, with 8 bases identical to TRBD1. This CDR3 is built from 13 residues. The junction had 1 base not matched to a gene; V was cut back by 6 bases and J by 3 bases. CDR3 coding DNA: TGTGCCAGCAGGACAGGGGACAATCAGCCCCAGCATTTT. This codes for CASRTGDNQPQHF.

The rearrangement uses TRBV19 and TRBJ1-1, with D possibly being TRBD1 (5 bases). CDR3 length equals 13 residues. V gave up 4 bases and J gave up 3 bases, with 9 bases separating them. In germline, CDR1 is LNHDA, CDR2 SQIVND (reference sequence). The DNA for the CDR3 is TGTGCCAGTAGTACAGGGTCGTACACTGAAGCTTTCTTT. It encodes CASSTGSYTEAFF.

A single count supports this clone. The chain has TRBV9 and TRBJ2-1, with TRBD2 identical over 11 bases. CDR3 length: 18 residues. Germline CDR1 reads SGDLS; CDR2 reads YYNGEE. V lost 0 bases and J lost 8; bases outside the gene matches: 13. CDR3 coding DNA: TGTGCCAGCAGCGTAGGTAGAGTAGCGGGAGGGTTCTGGGATGAGCAGTTCTTC. Its translation is CASSVGRVAGGFWDEQFF.

The CDR3 DNA reads TGCAGCGTTGAGTGGCCCCCGGGGGGAGAGACCCAGTACTTC. Amino acids: CSVEWPPGGETQYF. The rearrangement links TRBV29-1 to TRBJ2-5, with 7 bases identical to TRBD2. The length of the CDR3 is 14 residues. J was trimmed by 4 bases and V by 3 bases; bases with no gene match: 8. CDR1 and CDR2 from the germline V gene are SQVTM and ANQGSEA.

V usage is TRBV11-3 and J usage is TRBJ2-1, with TRBD1 identical over 7 bases. The V and J ends lost 0 bases and 8 bases, in that order; junction bases with no gene match: 4. The CDR3 extends over 14 amino acids. Germline CDR1 is SGHNT and CDR2 is YENEEA. The CDR3 coding sequence is TGTGCCAGCAGCTTAGAAGGGGGCCTCGATGAGCAGTTCTTC. Encoded protein: CASSLEGGLDEQFF.

The chain joins TRBV2 to TRBJ2-2; D is perhaps TRBD2 (7 bases). The CDR3 loop spans 17 amino acids. Trimming pared 6 bases from V and 4 bases from J, leaving 21 bases between. Germline values: CDR1 SNHLY, CDR2 FYNNEI. The CDR3 spells CASSLGGGLGGTGELFF. The CDR3 nucleotides are TGTGCCAGCAGCCTTGGCGGGGGCCTAGGGGGCACCGGGGAGCTGTTTTTT.

The genes are TRBV3-1 (or the pseudogene TRBV3-2) and TRBJ1-3; no firm D call. The CDR3 sequence is 17 residues long. Germline lookup yields CDR1 LGHDT and CDR2 YNNKEL (reference sequence). V lost 1 base to trimming and J lost 0 bases, with 13 bases between them. The CDR3 DNA sequence: TGTGCCAGCAGCCAAGCCTGGCTCCGCAGCTCTGGAAACACCATATATTTT. Its translation is CASSQAWLRSSGNTIYF.

The chain carries TRBV27 and TRBJ1-6; 8 bases line up with TRBD1. CDR3 length: 16 residues. V was clipped by 6 bases and J by 2 bases; unmatched bases: 6. Germline CDR1 and CDR2: MNHEY and SMNVEV (reference sequence). The CDR3, as DNA: TGTGCCAGCAGGCGAGGACAGGGTACCTATAATTCACCCCTCCACTTT. Protein product: CASRRGQGTYNSPLHF.

This chain connects TRBV7-8 to TRBJ2-7; 12 bases agree with TRBD2. After removal of 5 bases from V and 0 bases from J, the junction contained 8 bases not matched to a gene. This CDR3 spans 17 amino acids. CDR1 and CDR2 from the germline V gene are SGHVS and FQNEAQ. CDR3 sequence (DNA): TGTGCCAGCAGCACTACGGGACTAGCGGGTAACTCCTACGAGCAGTACTTC. Protein product: CASSTTGLAGNSYEQYF.

V and J are TRBV9 and TRBJ1-3, with a tentative D call TRBD1 (6 bases). CDR3 length equals 16 residues. V lost 3 bases and J 0 bases, leaving 13 bases between the germline ends. Germline V gene lookup returns CDR1 SGDLS and CDR2 YYNGEE. CDR3 bases: TGTGCCAGCAGCGCCACAGGGACCTTCTCTGGAAACACCATATATTTT. Its translation is CASSATGTFSGNTIYF.

The chain uses TRBV19 and TRBJ1-1; tentative D call: TRBD1 (6 bases). Germline CDR1 and CDR2: LNHDA and SQIVND (reference sequence). The CDR3 length is 14 residues. Trimming took 4 bases from V and 5 from J, leaving 14 bases between them. Here the CDR3 DNA reads TGTGCCAGTAGTAGCGGACAGTTAACGACTGAAGCTTTCTTT. Translation gives CASSSGQLTTEAFF.

The chain has TRBV19 and TRBJ2-7; D is perhaps TRBD2 (6 bases). The CDR3 is 16 amino acids. CDR1 LNHDA and CDR2 SQIVND come from the germline V gene (reference sequence). Trimming left V 5 bases short and J 0 bases short, with 17 bases between. In DNA, the CDR3 is TGTGCCAGTAGTCCGACCCGGGACTCCACCTCCTACGAGCAGTACTTC. Translated, it gives CASSPTRDSTSYEQYF.

Comments on this clone: With a much larger clone just one base away, this may be a read error. The chain links TRBV27 to TRBJ1-1; 8 nucleotides line up with TRBD1. CDR3 length equals 13 residues. CDR1 is MNHEY and CDR2 is SMNVEV in the germline V gene (reference sequence). Losses at the gene ends were 2 bases for V and 5 bases for J; bases not matched to a gene: 1. CDR3: CASSLQGATEAFF. The CDR3 nucleotides read TGTGCCAGCAGTTTACAGGGGGCGACTGAAGCTTTCTTT.

DNA of the CDR3: TGTGCCAGCAGCTTGGTCACAGGGGGCTATGAGCAGTACTTC. Translated: CASSLVTGGYEQYF. The chain joins TRBV5-8 to TRBJ2-7; 9 nucleotides line up with TRBD1. The CDR3 has 14 amino acids. J was trimmed by 7 bases and V by 0 bases; bases with no gene match: 5. Germline-derived CDR1 and CDR2 are SGHTS and YDEGEE.

The chain has TRBV11-3 and TRBJ2-5; 7 positions agree with TRBD2. The ends lost 4 bases at V and 1 base at J; junction bases unmatched: 6. The V gene's germline CDR1 is SGHNT and CDR2 YENEEA. The CDR3 is made up of 15 amino acids. The CDR3 is CASSSRSGTQETQYF. The DNA of the CDR3 is TGTGCCAGCAGCTCTCGAAGCGGGACCCAAGAGACCCAGTACTTC.

This clone was found once. The V gene is TRBV28, the J gene TRBJ1-1; 7 nucleotides match TRBD1. Germline CDR1 is MDHEN and CDR2 is SYDVKM. The CDR3 covers 19 residues. With V trimmed by 3 bases and J by 2 bases, 18 bases remained unmatched. The chain's CDR3 is CASSFDIGGGVGINTEAFF. The CDR3 bases are TGTGCCAGCAGTTTTGATATTGGAGGGGGCGTGGGGATTAACACTGAAGCTTTCTTT.

The rearrangement joins TRBV13 to TRBJ1-1, with 8 bases fitting TRBD1. The CDR3 contains 16 residues. Unmatched junction bases numbered 8, after V lost 5 bases and J lost 0 bases. Germline V gives CDR1 PRHDT, CDR2 FYEKMQ (reference sequence). This chain's CDR3 is CASSPGQGEMNTEAFF. In nucleotides, the CDR3 is TGTGCCAGCAGCCCAGGACAGGGAGAGATGAACACTGAAGCTTTCTTT.